These 4 T cell receptor beta chains were all obtained from the same sample, sequenced in a study of blood T cell repertoires in COVID-19. Sequencing used immunoSEQ multiplex PCR; TCRdb keeps in-frame clones, though not all of them. The sample carries roughly 570,000 clones, roughly nine tenths recorded once. What was sequenced was peripheral blood. Every receptor here comes from a woman aged 45-60 years with COVID-19, enrolled during active disease.

V is TRBV5-1 and J is TRBJ1-2, with 12 bases fitting TRBD1. V was clipped by 2 bases and J by 8 bases; unmatched bases: 10. Looked up from germline, CDR1 is SGHRS and CDR2 is YFSETQ. This CDR3 is 16 amino acids long. The CDR3 nucleotides are TGCGCCAGCAGCTTCGGGACAGGGGGCATTCTAGGCGGCTACACCTTC. Residues: CASSFGTGGILGGYTF.

J is TRBJ1-2 and V is TRBV19; a possible D gene is TRBD1 (6 bases). The CDR3 totals 14 residues. Between the trimmed V and J ends, which lost 6 bases and 5 bases, there was a span of 16 bases. The V gene's germline CDR1 is LNHDA and CDR2 SQIVND (reference sequence). The CDR3 region is CASRRQDSSYGYTF. The CDR3 DNA sequence: TGTGCCAGTAGGCGACAGGATTCCTCGTATGGCTACACCTTC. The full variable domain, its missing parts supplied by reference TRBV19 and TRBJ1-2, is DGGITQSPKYLFRKEGQNVTLSCEQNLNHDAMYWYRQDPGQGLRLIYYSQIVNDFQKGDIAEGYSVSREKKESFPLTVTSAQKNPTAFYLCASRRQDSSYGYTFGSGTRLTVV.

The rearrangement links TRBV24-1 to TRBJ2-7; D may be TRBD2 (5 bases). This CDR3 region has 13 residues. V lost 5 bases and J 7 bases, leaving 14 bases between the germline ends. Looked up from germline, CDR1 is KGHDR and CDR2 is SFDVKD. The CDR3: CATSATLSGEQYF. In DNA, the CDR3 is TGTGCCACCAGTGCAACCTTGTCGGGAGAGCAGTACTTC.

The chain is built from TRBV30 and TRBJ2-4, with TRBD2 matching 8 bases. In germline, CDR1 is GTSNPN, CDR2 SVGIG (reference sequence). V lost 8 bases, J lost 9 bases, and 12 bases stayed unmatched. This CDR3 region has 13 residues. CDR3 sequence reads: CAAKFSGGGIQYF. CDR3 DNA: TGTGCCGCCAAATTCAGCGGGGGTGGCATTCAGTACTTC.